This is a list of T cell receptor beta chains from one sample in a study of yellow fever vaccine responses in identical twins. TCRdb re-called the RT-PCR reads with MiXCR, one entry per CDR3 protein. Of 17,000 or so distinct CDR3 sequences listed, roughly 72% were seen once; the top ten hold about 2.4%. This specimen consisted of T cells from blood (PBMCs), unsorted or a sorted subset (not recorded which), obtained before or after yellow fever vaccination (not recorded which). The receptors stem from a woman younger than 30 who received the yellow fever vaccine. CDR3s include the opening cysteine and the closing phenylalanine or tryptophan. Each record gives: D gene, clone size, V gene, J gene, CDR3 DNA, CDR3 protein. The D gene is left open where the match is weak. For some rows the clone size is stated as once, few or many, or as a class when expanded; others skip it.

d_gene: NA; abundance: NA; v_gene: TRBV6-1; j_gene: TRBJ2-5; CDR3nt: TGTGCCAGCTCTTTTGGAGGGAAATGGGGCCAAGAGACCCAGTACTTC; CDR3aa: CASSFGGKWGQETQYF
d_gene: TRBD1; abundance: NA; v_gene: TRBV5-6; j_gene: TRBJ1-5; CDR3nt: TGTGCCAGCAGCCATATGGGACAGGGGGTAAATTGGAATCAGCCCCAGCATTTT; CDR3aa: CASSHMGQGVNWNQPQHF
d_gene: NA; abundance: few; v_gene: TRBV3-1; j_gene: TRBJ2-5; CDR3nt: TGTGCCAGCAGCCAAGACCTGGGGACCGCCAGTCAAGAGACCCAGTACTTC; CDR3aa: CASSQDLGTASQETQYF
d_gene: TRBD1; abundance: NA; v_gene: TRBV7-6; j_gene: TRBJ2-7; CDR3nt: TGTGCCAGCAGCTTTGACAGGGGGGACGAGCAGTACTTC; CDR3aa: CASSFDRGDEQYF
d_gene: NA; abundance: NA; v_gene: TRBV20-1; j_gene: TRBJ1-1; CDR3nt: TGCAGTGCTAGTAATACTATCGTAATGAACACTGAAGCTTTCTTT; CDR3aa: CSASNTIVMNTEAFF
d_gene: NA; abundance: NA; v_gene: TRBV7-9; j_gene: TRBJ2-1; CDR3nt: TGTGCCAGCAGCTTATCTGGGAGCTCCTACAATGAGCAGTTCTTC; CDR3aa: CASSLSGSSYNEQFF
d_gene: NA; abundance: NA; v_gene: TRBV6-2/TRBV6-3; j_gene: TRBJ2-3; CDR3nt: TGTGCCAGCAGTTACCTCTCACGTACAGATACGCAGTATTTT; CDR3aa: CASSYLSRTDTQYF
d_gene: NA; abundance: NA; v_gene: TRBV29-1; j_gene: TRBJ2-5; CDR3nt: TGCAGCGTAGGTGGGGTGACCGTTGAGACCCAGTACTTC; CDR3aa: CSVGGVTVETQYF
d_gene: NA; abundance: NA; v_gene: TRBV6-4; j_gene: TRBJ2-1; CDR3nt: TGTGCCAGCTGCCCCGGGATCGGGTCCTACAATGAGCAGTTCTTC; CDR3aa: CASCPGIGSYNEQFF
d_gene: NA; abundance: few; v_gene: TRBV11-3; j_gene: TRBJ2-2; CDR3nt: TGTGCCAGCAGCTTGCTGGGTGGTGGCGCCGGGGAGCTGTTTTTT; CDR3aa: CASSLLGGGAGELFF
d_gene: TRBD2; abundance: few; v_gene: TRBV6-1; j_gene: TRBJ2-1; CDR3nt: TGTGCCAGCAATAGAAGCGGGAGGGTTGAGCAGTTCTTC; CDR3aa: CASNRSGRVEQFF
d_gene: NA; abundance: NA; v_gene: TRBV11-2; j_gene: TRBJ2-7; CDR3nt: TGTGCCAGCAGCCCAGGCTACGAGCAGTACTTC; CDR3aa: CASSPGYEQYF
d_gene: TRBD1; abundance: NA; v_gene: TRBV25-1; j_gene: TRBJ1-2; CDR3nt: TGTGCCAGCAGTGACAGGGGGTCTTGGTATGGCTACACCTTC; CDR3aa: CASSDRGSWYGYTF
d_gene: TRBD2; abundance: NA; v_gene: TRBV18; j_gene: TRBJ2-3; CDR3nt: TGTGCCAGCTCCCCCCCCGGGAGGTTCACTAGCACAGATACGCAGTATTTT; CDR3aa: CASSPPGRFTSTDTQYF
d_gene: TRBD1; abundance: NA; v_gene: TRBV11-2; j_gene: TRBJ2-1; CDR3nt: TGTGCCAGCAGCGATTCGGACAGGAGCTCCTACAATGAGCAGTTCTTC; CDR3aa: CASSDSDRSSYNEQFF
d_gene: NA; abundance: NA; v_gene: TRBV29-1; j_gene: TRBJ2-2; CDR3nt: TGCAGCGTTGAAGTCTCCACCATACACACCGGGGAGCTGTTTTTT; CDR3aa: CSVEVSTIHTGELFF
d_gene: TRBD1; abundance: NA; v_gene: TRBV18; j_gene: TRBJ2-3; CDR3nt: TGTGCCAGCTCACCACCGGGACAGCGCACAGATACGCAGTATTTT; CDR3aa: CASSPPGQRTDTQYF
d_gene: NA; abundance: NA; v_gene: TRBV11-1; j_gene: TRBJ2-3; CDR3nt: TGTGCCAGCAGCTTAGTGCCGGGAGTTTTCTCCACAGATACGCAGTATTTT; CDR3aa: CASSLVPGVFSTDTQYF
d_gene: NA; abundance: NA; v_gene: TRBV27; j_gene: TRBJ1-1; CDR3nt: TGTGCCAGCAGTCCGGGCGGGATGAACACTGAAGCTTTCTTT; CDR3aa: CASSPGGMNTEAFF
d_gene: NA; abundance: few; v_gene: TRBV11-3; j_gene: TRBJ1-6; CDR3nt: TGTGCCAGCAGCGTGCGCCGGAGCTCCTATAATTCACCCCTCCACTTT; CDR3aa: CASSVRRSSYNSPLHF
d_gene: NA; abundance: NA; v_gene: TRBV18; j_gene: TRBJ2-7; CDR3nt: TGTGCCAGCTCCGTTAGCGGATACGAGCAGTACTTC; CDR3aa: CASSVSGYEQYF
d_gene: NA; abundance: NA; v_gene: TRBV5-1; j_gene: TRBJ2-3; CDR3nt: TGCGCCAGCAGCTTTTTCCCCACAGATACGCAGTATTTT; CDR3aa: CASSFFPTDTQYF
d_gene: NA; abundance: NA; v_gene: TRBV3-1; j_gene: TRBJ2-5; CDR3nt: TGTGCCAGCAGCCCAGCTGATGTCCAAGAGACCCAGTACTTC; CDR3aa: CASSPADVQETQYF
d_gene: TRBD2; abundance: few; v_gene: TRBV13; j_gene: TRBJ2-7; CDR3nt: TGTGCCAGCCTAAAAAACCTTCAACTAGCGGTATCCTACGAGCAGTACTTC; CDR3aa: CASLKNLQLAVSYEQYF
d_gene: NA; abundance: NA; v_gene: TRBV5-5; j_gene: TRBJ1-1; CDR3nt: TGTGCCAGCAGCTTGGTGGGGGCGCGGAACACTGAAGCTTTCTTT; CDR3aa: CASSLVGARNTEAFF
d_gene: NA; abundance: NA; v_gene: TRBV7-9; j_gene: TRBJ1-1; CDR3nt: TGTGCCAGCAGTAAGGGTTGGGTGGACACTGAAGCTTTCTTT; CDR3aa: CASSKGWVDTEAFF
d_gene: NA; abundance: NA; v_gene: TRBV10-3; j_gene: TRBJ2-2; CDR3nt: TGTGCCATCAGTGCTACATCATCAAGAACCGGGGAGCTGTTTTTT; CDR3aa: CAISATSSRTGELFF
d_gene: NA; abundance: NA; v_gene: TRBV10-3; j_gene: TRBJ1-4; CDR3nt: TGTGCCATCAGTGAGACAGGGCAAAATGAAAAACTGTTTTTT; CDR3aa: CAISETGQNEKLFF
d_gene: NA; abundance: NA; v_gene: TRBV27; j_gene: TRBJ1-2; CDR3nt: TGTGCCAGCAACCCTACAGGTACTTCATCGGGCTACACCTTC; CDR3aa: CASNPTGTSSGYTF
d_gene: NA; abundance: NA; v_gene: TRBV6-5; j_gene: TRBJ2-1; CDR3nt: TGTGCCAGCAGTTACTCTGCCGAGTACAATGAGCAGTTCTTC; CDR3aa: CASSYSAEYNEQFF
d_gene: NA; abundance: NA; v_gene: TRBV5-4; j_gene: TRBJ2-3; CDR3nt: TGTGCCAGCAGCTTGACACCTACTAGCACAGATACGCAGTATTTT; CDR3aa: CASSLTPTSTDTQYF
d_gene: NA; abundance: NA; v_gene: TRBV29-1; j_gene: TRBJ2-5; CDR3nt: TGCAGCGCATTAAGGGGTAGGGCGAGAGAAGAGACCCAGTACTTC; CDR3aa: CSALRGRAREETQYF
d_gene: NA; abundance: once; v_gene: TRBV18; j_gene: TRBJ2-4; CDR3nt: TGTGCCAGCTCACCTGGGGGGCGAGCCAAAAACATTCAGTACTTC; CDR3aa: CASSPGGRAKNIQYF
d_gene: NA; abundance: NA; v_gene: TRBV18; j_gene: TRBJ2-1; CDR3nt: TGTGCCAGCTCACCATCCTACGGGGTAGGGATCTTC; CDR3aa: CASSPSYGVGIF
d_gene: NA; abundance: NA; v_gene: TRBV29-1; j_gene: TRBJ2-7; CDR3nt: TGCAGCGTTGGTCAAGGGGGGTTCTACGAGCAGTACTTC; CDR3aa: CSVGQGGFYEQYF
d_gene: TRBD1; abundance: NA; v_gene: TRBV6-9; j_gene: TRBJ1-5; CDR3nt: TGTGCCAGCAGTTATCAAGGACAGGGTCTCAATCAGCCCCAGCATTTT; CDR3aa: CASSYQGQGLNQPQHF
d_gene: NA; abundance: NA; v_gene: TRBV5-5; j_gene: TRBJ2-7; CDR3nt: TGTGCCAGCAGCTGGGGGGACAGCTCCTACGAGCAGTACTTC; CDR3aa: CASSWGDSSYEQYF
d_gene: NA; abundance: few; v_gene: TRBV11-3; j_gene: TRBJ2-1; CDR3nt: TGTGCCAGCAGCTTAGTCCCGTTTGAGCAGTTCTTC; CDR3aa: CASSLVPFEQFF
d_gene: TRBD1; abundance: NA; v_gene: TRBV28; j_gene: TRBJ1-2; CDR3nt: TGTGCCAGCAGTGTTACAGGGGTAAGAGAAAGCTACACCTTC; CDR3aa: CASSVTGVRESYTF
d_gene: NA; abundance: few; v_gene: TRBV5-4; j_gene: TRBJ2-5; CDR3nt: TGTGCCAGCAGCTTACGGGAGACCCAGTACTTC; CDR3aa: CASSLRETQYF
d_gene: TRBD1; abundance: NA; v_gene: TRBV5-1; j_gene: TRBJ2-5; CDR3nt: TGCGCCAGCACCGTGGGACAGCACCAAGAGACCCAGTACTTC; CDR3aa: CASTVGQHQETQYF
d_gene: NA; abundance: NA; v_gene: TRBV3-1; j_gene: TRBJ1-6; CDR3nt: TGTGCCAGCAGCCTCGATCTCGGAAATTCACCCCTCCACTTT; CDR3aa: CASSLDLGNSPLHF
d_gene: NA; abundance: once; v_gene: TRBV15; j_gene: TRBJ1-1; CDR3nt: TGTGCCACCAGCAGTGACAGGCGGAACACTGAAGCTTTCTTT; CDR3aa: CATSSDRRNTEAFF
d_gene: NA; abundance: few; v_gene: TRBV4-1; j_gene: TRBJ1-4; CDR3nt: TGCGCCAGCAGCCAAGATAGGGGACAAGGGAGTGAAAAACTGTTTTTT; CDR3aa: CASSQDRGQGSEKLFF
d_gene: NA; abundance: NA; v_gene: TRBV12-3/TRBV12-4; j_gene: TRBJ2-1; CDR3nt: TGTGCCAGCAGTTTAGTCCAGGGGAATGAGCAGTTCTTC; CDR3aa: CASSLVQGNEQFF
d_gene: NA; abundance: NA; v_gene: TRBV2; j_gene: TRBJ1-1; CDR3nt: TGTGCCAGCACCACACCTGGGGACACTGAAGCTTTCTTT; CDR3aa: CASTTPGDTEAFF